This T cell receptor beta chain was sequenced in a study of OX40 agonist ivuxolimab in advanced cancers. Background on the study: Under the entry rules, prior anti-PD-1, anti-PD-L1 or anti-CTLA-4 therapy was allowed, and roughly 39% had some. Partial responses were seen in three patients, one with hepatocellular carcinoma and two with cutaneous melanoma. Study results and caveats: CD8+ T cells showed, on average, more clonal expansion than CD4+ cells. Antigen specificity was not determined for the expanded peripheral T cells.

Using immunoSEQ multiplex PCR, the repertoire was profiled, and TCRdb retains in-frame clones only, with some absent. The sample has about 67,000 clones; over 75% are singletons. About this clone: Antigen specificity is unknown.

CDR3 length equals 15 residues. The germline CDR1 and CDR2 sequences are LNHDA and SQIVND (reference sequence). With 9 bases clipped from V and 6 bases from J, the junction kept 13 bases outside the gene matches. The material sequenced was CD4+ or CD8+ T cells sorted from blood, taken in a trial of the OX40 agonist ivuxolimab. This rearrangement joins TRBV19 to TRBJ2-1; 8 bases are a match to TRBD1. This TCR was recovered from an adult with an advanced solid tumor such as melanoma, head and neck, liver or kidney cancer. The CDR3 DNA sequence: TGTGCCAGACCCAGCTGGACAGGGTCGGTCAATGAGCAGTTCTTC. Protein sequence: CARPSWTGSVNEQFF.